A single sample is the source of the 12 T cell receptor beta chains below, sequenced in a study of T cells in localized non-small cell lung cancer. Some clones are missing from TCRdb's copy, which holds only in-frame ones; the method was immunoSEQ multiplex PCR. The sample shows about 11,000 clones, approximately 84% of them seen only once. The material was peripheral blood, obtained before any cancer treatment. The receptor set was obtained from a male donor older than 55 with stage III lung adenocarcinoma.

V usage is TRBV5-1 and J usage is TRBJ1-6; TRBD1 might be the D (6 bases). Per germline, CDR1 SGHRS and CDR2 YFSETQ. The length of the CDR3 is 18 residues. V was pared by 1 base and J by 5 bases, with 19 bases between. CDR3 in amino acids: CASSLRGGPRGNNSPLHF. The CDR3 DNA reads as TGCGCCAGCAGCTTGCGAGGGGGGCCGCGGGGGAATAATTCACCCCTCCACTTT.

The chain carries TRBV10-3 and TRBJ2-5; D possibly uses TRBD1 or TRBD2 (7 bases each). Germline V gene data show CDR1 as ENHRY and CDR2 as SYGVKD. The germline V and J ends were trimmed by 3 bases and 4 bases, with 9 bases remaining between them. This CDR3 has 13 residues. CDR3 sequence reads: CAISDRGGETQYF. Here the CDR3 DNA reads TGTGCCATCAGTGACAGGGGGGGAGAGACCCAGTACTTC.

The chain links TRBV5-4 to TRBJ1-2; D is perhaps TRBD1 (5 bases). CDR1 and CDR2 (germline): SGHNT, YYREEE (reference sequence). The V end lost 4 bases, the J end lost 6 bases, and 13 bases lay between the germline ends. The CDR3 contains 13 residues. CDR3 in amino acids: CASSPGRGNGYTF. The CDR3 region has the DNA TGTGCCAGCAGCCCGGGACGGGGAAATGGCTACACCTTC.

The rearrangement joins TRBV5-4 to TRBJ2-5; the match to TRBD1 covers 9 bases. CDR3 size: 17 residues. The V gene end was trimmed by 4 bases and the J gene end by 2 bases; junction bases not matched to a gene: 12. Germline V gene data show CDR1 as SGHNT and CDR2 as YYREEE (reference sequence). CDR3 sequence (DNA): TGTGCCAGCAGCGGGGGACAGGGTCGAAGGGCACAAGAGACCCAGTACTTC. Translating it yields CASSGGQGRRAQETQYF.

CDR3 region: CASSGGQPSRETQYF. CDR3 nucleotide sequence: TGTGCCAGCAGCGGAGGACAGCCGAGTCGAGAGACCCAGTACTTC. The chain is built from TRBV6-1 and TRBJ2-5, with D perhaps TRBD1 (6 bases). The germline V gene has CDR1 MNHNS and CDR2 SASEGT. V dropped 6 bases and J dropped 4 bases, with 18 bases sitting between them. The length of the CDR3 is 15 residues.

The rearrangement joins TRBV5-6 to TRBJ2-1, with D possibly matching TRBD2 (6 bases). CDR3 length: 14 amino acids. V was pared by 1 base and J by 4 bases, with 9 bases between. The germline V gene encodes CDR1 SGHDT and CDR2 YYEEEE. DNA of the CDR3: TGTGCCAGCAGCTTGACGGGGGTTTACAATGAGCAGTTCTTC. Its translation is CASSLTGVYNEQFF.

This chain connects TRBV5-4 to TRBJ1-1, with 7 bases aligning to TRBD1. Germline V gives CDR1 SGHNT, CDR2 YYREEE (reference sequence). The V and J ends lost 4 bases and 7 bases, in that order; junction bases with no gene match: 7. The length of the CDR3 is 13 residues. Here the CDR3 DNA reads TGTGCCAGCAGCGTTCGGACAGGCATTGAAGCTTTCTTT. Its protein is CASSVRTGIEAFF.

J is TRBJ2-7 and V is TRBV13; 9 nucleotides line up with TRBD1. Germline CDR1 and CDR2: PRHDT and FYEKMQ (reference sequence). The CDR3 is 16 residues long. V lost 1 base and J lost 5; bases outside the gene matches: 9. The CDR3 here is CASSLDQGQGLHEQYF. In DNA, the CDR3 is TGTGCCAGCAGCTTAGATCAGGGACAGGGCCTCCACGAGCAGTACTTC. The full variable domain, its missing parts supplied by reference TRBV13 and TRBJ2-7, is AAGVIQSPRHLIKEKRETATLKCYPIPRHDTVYWYQQGPGQDPQFLISFYEKMQSDKGSIPDRFSAQQFSDYHSELNMSSLELGDSALYFCASSLDQGQGLHEQYFGPGTRLTVT.

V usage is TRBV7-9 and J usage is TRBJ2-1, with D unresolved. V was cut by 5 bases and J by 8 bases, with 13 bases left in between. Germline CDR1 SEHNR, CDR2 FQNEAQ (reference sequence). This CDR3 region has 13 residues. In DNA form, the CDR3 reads TGTGCCAGCAGCCCACGGATCCAGGATGAGCAGTTCTTC. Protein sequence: CASSPRIQDEQFF.

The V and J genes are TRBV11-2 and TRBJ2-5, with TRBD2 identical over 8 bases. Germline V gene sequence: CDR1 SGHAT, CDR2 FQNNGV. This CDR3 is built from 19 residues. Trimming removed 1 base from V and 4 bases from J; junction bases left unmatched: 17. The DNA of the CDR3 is TGTGCCAGCAGCTTAGGTCGGGTTTCGTCGGCCCGGGGGGGAGAGACCCAGTACTTC. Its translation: CASSLGRVSSARGGETQYF. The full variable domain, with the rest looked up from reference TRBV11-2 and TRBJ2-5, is EAGVAQSPRYKIIEKRQSVAFWCNPISGHATLYWYQQILGQGPKLLIQFQNNGVVDDSQLPKDRFSAERLKGVDSTLKIQPAKLEDSAVYLCASSLGRVSSARGGETQYFGPGTRLLVL.

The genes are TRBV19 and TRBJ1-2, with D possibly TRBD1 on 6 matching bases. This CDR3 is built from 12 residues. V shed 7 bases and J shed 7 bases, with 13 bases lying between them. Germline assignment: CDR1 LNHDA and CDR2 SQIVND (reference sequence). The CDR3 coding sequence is TGTGCCAGTACCCTACCGGGGGCTGGCTACACCTTC. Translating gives CASTLPGAGYTF.

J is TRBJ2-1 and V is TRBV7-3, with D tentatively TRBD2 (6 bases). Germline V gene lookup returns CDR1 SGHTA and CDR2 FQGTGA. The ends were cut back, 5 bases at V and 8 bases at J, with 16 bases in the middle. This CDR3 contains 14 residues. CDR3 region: CASSVGSGSDEQFF. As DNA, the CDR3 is TGTGCCAGCAGCGTAGGTAGCGGCAGCGATGAGCAGTTCTTC.